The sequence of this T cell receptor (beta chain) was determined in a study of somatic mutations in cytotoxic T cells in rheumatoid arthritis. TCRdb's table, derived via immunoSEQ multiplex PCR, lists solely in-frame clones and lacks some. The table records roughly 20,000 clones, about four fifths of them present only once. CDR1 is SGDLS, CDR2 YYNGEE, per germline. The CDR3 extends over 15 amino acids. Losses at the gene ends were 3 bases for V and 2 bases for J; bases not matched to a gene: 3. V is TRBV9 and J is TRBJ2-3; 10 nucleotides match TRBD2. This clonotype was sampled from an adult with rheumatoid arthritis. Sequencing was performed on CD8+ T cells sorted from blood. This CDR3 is CASSDGLADTDTQYF. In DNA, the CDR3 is TGTGCCAGCAGCGATGGACTAGCGGACACAGATACGCAGTATTTT. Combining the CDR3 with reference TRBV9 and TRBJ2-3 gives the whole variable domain DSGVTQTPKHLITATGQRVTLRCSPRSGDLSVYWYQQSLDQGLQFLIQYYNGEERAKGNILERFSAQQFPDLHSELNLSSLELGDSALYFCASSDGLADTDTQYFGPGTRLTVL.